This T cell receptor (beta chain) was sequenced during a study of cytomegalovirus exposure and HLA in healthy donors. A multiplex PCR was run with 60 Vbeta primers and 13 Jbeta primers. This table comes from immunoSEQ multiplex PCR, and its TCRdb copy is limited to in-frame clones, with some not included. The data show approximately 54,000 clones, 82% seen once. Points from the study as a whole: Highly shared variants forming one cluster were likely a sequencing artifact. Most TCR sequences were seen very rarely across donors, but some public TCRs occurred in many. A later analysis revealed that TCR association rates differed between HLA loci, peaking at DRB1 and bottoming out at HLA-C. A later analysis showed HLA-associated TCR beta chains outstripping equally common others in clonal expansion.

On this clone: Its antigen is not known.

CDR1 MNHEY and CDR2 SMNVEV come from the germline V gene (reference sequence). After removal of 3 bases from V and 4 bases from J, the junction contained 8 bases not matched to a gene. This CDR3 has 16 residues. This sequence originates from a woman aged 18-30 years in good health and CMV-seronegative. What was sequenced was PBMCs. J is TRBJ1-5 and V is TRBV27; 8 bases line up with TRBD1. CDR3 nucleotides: TGTGCCAGCAGTTTTCGACAGGGGATCCCTAATCAGCCCCAGCATTTT. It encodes CASSFRQGIPNQPQHF.